This T cell receptor (beta chain) originates from a study of human T cells and chemical hapten exposure. The overall study: In the sensitization step, 2% DPC was placed on roughly 2 cm by roughly 2 cm of upper inner arm skin.

TCRdb used MiXCR to reprocess the RACE reads, holding one entry per CDR3 protein. Of 110,000 to 150,000 distinct CDR3 sequences listed, about 11% are singletons. V was trimmed by 0 bases and J by 6 bases, leaving 7 bases between them. CDR1 SGHNT and CDR2 YYREEE come from the germline V gene (reference sequence). This CDR3 spans 14 amino acids. Sample time point: patch test 2, 6 weeks after DPC sensitization. The sample's treatment: therapeutic diphenylcyclopropenone sensitization with weekly scalp DPC. In every case, blood was obtained before the patch test was applied. This clonotype was seen only once. One base away lies a much larger clone, so this may be a sequencing read error.

The receptor comes from a woman aged 50 to 60 with alopecia areata. Some clones in this sample may be carry-over from other donors' samples. The chain has TRBV5-4 and TRBJ1-6; TRBD1 is a possible D gene (5 bases). The input for sequencing was whole blood, taken in connection with sensitization to the hapten diphenylcyclopropenone (DPC). The CDR3 is CASSLAGVNSPLHF. CDR3 in DNA: TGTGCCAGCAGCTTGGCGGGGGTTAATTCACCCCTCCACTTT.